One and the same sample provided the 10 T cell receptor beta chains below, sequenced in a study of CD8 T cells in Susac syndrome. Reverse transcription of about 0.5 to 1 ug RNA was carried out with random hexamers. TCRdb re-called the immunoSEQ multiplex PCR reads through MiXCR, storing one row per CDR3 protein. The table includes some 65,000 distinct CDR3 sequences, about 94% detected once. Material for sequencing was CD8+ T cells from PBMCs. The receptors originated from a human donor with multiple sclerosis.

This clonotype was seen a single time. This sequence joins TRBV27 and TRBJ1-5, with D possibly being TRBD1 (5 bases). V dropped 3 bases and J dropped 5 bases, with 11 bases sitting between them. Germline values: CDR1 MNHEY, CDR2 SMNVEV (reference sequence). CDR3 length: 14 amino acids. In nucleotides, the CDR3 is TGTGCCAGCAGTTTGTGGTTAGGGGATCAGCCCCAGCATTTT. It translates to CASSLWLGDQPQHF.

This chain links TRBV7-9 with TRBJ1-2, with 11 bases matching TRBD1. V shed 4 bases and J 5 bases; nucleotides not matched to a gene: 9. Germline V CDR1 and CDR2: SEHNR, FQNEAQ (reference sequence). CDR3 length equals 16 residues. DNA of the CDR3: TGTGCCAGCAGCTGGACAGGGGGCCCGACGGAGTATGGCTACACCTTC. This gives the protein CASSWTGGPTEYGYTF.

The V call is TRBV29-1, the J call TRBJ2-1; D ambiguous. Germline V CDR1 and CDR2: SQVTM, ANQGSEA. CDR3 length equals 15 residues. Between the trimmed V and J ends, which lost 0 bases and 5 bases, there was a span of 14 bases. For the CDR3, the DNA is TGCAGCGTTGAAGATCAGCTAGGCCCCGACAATGAGCAGTTCTTC. Amino acid sequence: CSVEDQLGPDNEQFF.

This CDR3 reads CASSYRDTDNEQFF. The CDR3 nucleotides read TGTGCCAGCAGCTACAGGGATACGGACAATGAGCAGTTCTTC. This rearrangement joins TRBV7-2 to TRBJ2-1; a weak D match, TRBD1 (6 bases). V lost 4 bases and J 5 bases, leaving 12 bases between the germline ends. The CDR3 sequence is 14 residues long. Germline V gene data show CDR1 as SGHTA and CDR2 as FQGNSA.

This sequence joins TRBV20-1 and TRBJ2-3; TRBD2 matches at 10 bases. This CDR3 region has 17 residues. CDR1 is DFQATT, CDR2 SNEGSKA, per germline (reference sequence). V shed 6 bases and J 2 bases; nucleotides not matched to a gene: 14. The CDR3 DNA sequence: TGCAGTGCCCCGGGACTAGCGACCCGAGCACTCACAGATACGCAGTATTTT. This encodes CSAPGLATRALTDTQYF.

The rearrangement joins TRBV28 to TRBJ2-5; D not certain. Germline loops: CDR1 MDHEN, CDR2 SYDVKM. V lost 5 bases, J lost 0 bases, and 10 bases lay in between. There are 14 residues in the CDR3. CDR3: CASSHNGNQETQYF. The CDR3 region has the DNA TGTGCCAGCAGTCATAACGGCAACCAAGAGACCCAGTACTTC.

J is TRBJ2-5 and V is TRBV5-4; possibly TRBD2 for D (6 bases). CDR3 length: 14 amino acids. Trimming pared 2 bases from V and 0 bases from J, leaving 8 bases between. Germline CDR1 is SGHNT and CDR2 is YYREEE (reference sequence). The CDR3 coding sequence is TGTGCCAGCAGCTTACGGGACTACCAAGAGACCCAGTACTTC. Its protein product is CASSLRDYQETQYF. Drawing the rest from reference TRBV5-4 and TRBJ2-5, the complete variable domain is ETGVTQSPTHLIKTRGQQVTLRCSSQSGHNTVSWYQQALGQGPQFIFQYYREEENGRGNFPPRFSGLQFPNYSSELNVNALELDDSALYLCASSLRDYQETQYFGPGTRLLVL.

CDR3 nucleotides: TGTGCCAGCAGTACGTTCCGGGAGGTGTCTTATGAGCAGTTCTTC. Its protein product is CASSTFREVSYEQFF. This chain uses TRBV28 with TRBJ2-1; 7 nucleotides agree with TRBD2. Trimming cost V 5 bases and J 8 bases; bases outside gene matches: 12. CDR3 length: 15 amino acids. In germline, CDR1 is MDHEN, CDR2 SYDVKM.

This chain links TRBV6-5 with TRBJ2-7; TRBD1 might be the D (6 bases). V dropped 0 bases and J dropped 4 bases, with 19 bases sitting between them. The CDR3 spans 17 residues. CDR1 is MNHEY and CDR2 is SVGAGI in the germline V gene. The CDR3 DNA reads TGTGCCAGCAGTTACTCGTCGGTACAGGGCCTTTCTTACGAGCAGTACTTC. This sequence encodes CASSYSSVQGLSYEQYF.

The chain joins TRBV20-1 to TRBJ1-2; a weak D match, TRBD1 (5 bases). CDR1 and CDR2 from the germline V gene are DFQATT and SNEGSKA (reference sequence). The CDR3 loop spans 14 amino acids. V shed 0 bases and J shed 4 bases, with 12 bases lying between them. The chain's CDR3 is CSARDNRQSYGYTF. In DNA, the CDR3 is TGCAGTGCTAGAGATAATCGACAGTCCTATGGCTACACCTTC.